Presented here are 16 T cell receptor beta chains from one specimen sequenced in a study of cytomegalovirus exposure and HLA in healthy donors. Use of 60 Vbeta and 13 Jbeta primers characterized the PCR. Only in-frame clones appear in the TCRdb table, and some are missing; sequencing was by immunoSEQ multiplex PCR. The sample records around 150,000 clones, about four fifths being singletons. Sequencing used PBMCs. The source of these receptors is a man over 45 in good health and CMV-seropositive.

The chain employs TRBV10-3 and TRBJ1-6; tentatively, D is TRBD1 (5 bases). The CDR3 consists of 16 residues. Germline CDR1 ENHRY, CDR2 SYGVKD. V lost 0 bases to trimming and J lost 9 bases, with 15 bases between them. CDR3 loop: CAISESGHRWGSPLHF. The DNA for the CDR3 is TGTGCCATCAGTGAGTCCGGACATAGGTGGGGTTCACCCCTCCACTTT.

The chain carries TRBV5-1 and TRBJ2-5, with D perhaps matching TRBD2 (5 bases). The CDR3 runs to 13 residues. V lost 5 bases, J lost 3 bases, and 11 bases lay in between. Per germline, CDR1 SGHRS and CDR2 YFSETQ. The CDR3 nucleotides read TGCGCCAGCAGAGGGCTAGCCGAAGAGACCCAGTACTTC. Translation: CASRGLAEETQYF.

CDR3 amino acids: CASTWAMSYEQFF. The CDR3 bases are TGTGCCAGCACCTGGGCCATGTCATATGAGCAGTTCTTC. The chain couples TRBV6-6 to TRBJ2-1; the D is unclear. The CDR3 loop spans 13 amino acids. Trimming cost V 7 bases and J 8 bases, with 15 bases left between them. The V gene's germline CDR1 is MNHNY and CDR2 SVGAGI (reference sequence).

This chain uses TRBV27 with TRBJ2-7; D is uncertain. The CDR3 spans 13 residues. The V end lost 5 bases, the J end lost 2 bases, and 10 bases lay between the germline ends. Germline values: CDR1 MNHEY, CDR2 SMNVEV (reference sequence). The CDR3, as DNA: TGTGCCAGCAGTCGTGGAACTACCTACGAGCAGTACTTC. Residues: CASSRGTTYEQYF.

This clone was seen just once. The V gene is TRBV5-1, the J gene TRBJ1-3, with D unresolved. This CDR3 comprises 15 residues. The germline V gene has CDR1 SGHRS and CDR2 YFSETQ. Between the trimmed V and J ends, which lost 0 bases and 4 bases, there was a span of 11 bases. The CDR3 DNA sequence: TGCGCCAGCAGCTTGGAATTCACTTCCGGAAACACCATATATTTT. Residues: CASSLEFTSGNTIYF.

A single count supports this clone. The V call is TRBV5-1, the J call TRBJ2-1; 10 positions match TRBD2. Germline V gene lookup returns CDR1 SGHRS and CDR2 YFSETQ. V was pared by 4 bases and J by 4 bases, with 14 bases of the junction left unmatched. CDR3 length: 18 residues. The CDR3: CASSVDLAGVVSYNEQFF. DNA for the CDR3: TGCGCCAGCAGCGTGGATCTAGCGGGAGTTGTATCGTACAATGAGCAGTTCTTC. The entire variable domain, with the rest obtained from reference TRBV5-1 and TRBJ2-1, is as follows: KAGVTQTPRYLIKTRGQQVTLSCSPISGHRSVSWYQQTPGQGLQFLFEYFSETQRNKGNFPGRFSGRQFSNSRSEMNVSTLELGDSALYLCASSVDLAGVVSYNEQFFGPGTRLTVL.

The V gene is TRBV5-6, the J gene TRBJ2-3; 9 bases align to TRBD2. Germline V gene data show CDR1 as SGHDT and CDR2 as YYEEEE. The ends lost 0 bases at V and 4 bases at J; junction bases unmatched: 6. The CDR3 sequence is 16 residues long. The CDR3, as DNA: TGTGCCAGCAGCTTGGGTTGGGCGGGAGGGGCAGATACGCAGTATTTT. This encodes CASSLGWAGGADTQYF.

The CDR3 reads CSVEDSERVFTDTQYF. In DNA form, the CDR3 reads TGCAGCGTTGAAGATTCGGAGCGGGTCTTCACAGATACGCAGTATTTT. V gene TRBV29-1 combines with J gene TRBJ2-3; tentative D call: TRBD2 (6 bases). Germline V gene lookup returns CDR1 SQVTM and CDR2 ANQGSEA. This CDR3 is built from 16 residues. V lost 0 bases and J lost 2, with 15 bases in between.

This clone has a single count. The chain combines TRBV5-4 with TRBJ2-7, with TRBD2 matching 7 bases. Germline lookup yields CDR1 SGHNT and CDR2 YYREEE (reference sequence). The V segment lost 0 bases and the J segment 0 bases; nucleotides outside the gene matches: 9. This CDR3 spans 17 amino acids. CDR3 bases: TGTGCCAGCAGCTTGGGATTGGGAGGGGACTCCTCCTACGAGCAGTACTTC. Amino acid sequence: CASSLGLGGDSSYEQYF.

The rearrangement uses TRBV27 and TRBJ2-3; tentative D call: TRBD2 (6 bases). Germline CDR1 and CDR2: MNHEY and SMNVEV (reference sequence). This CDR3 is 16 amino acids long. Trimming left V 5 bases short and J 0 bases short, with 15 bases between. CDR3 nucleotides: TGTGCCAGCAGTATTCGGGAGAGAGGTAGCACAGATACGCAGTATTTT. Translating gives CASSIRERGSTDTQYF.

This clone was recorded a few times. CDR3 sequence: CASSFTGLAGVGTDTQYF. CDR3 sequence (DNA): TGTGCCAGCAGCTTCACCGGACTAGCGGGAGTAGGGACAGATACGCAGTATTTT. V and J are TRBV5-5 and TRBJ2-3, with 13 bases aligning to TRBD2. The CDR3 length is 18 residues. The junction had 9 bases not matched to a gene; V was cut back by 2 bases and J by 3 bases. In germline, CDR1 is SGHKS, CDR2 YYEKEE (reference sequence). Variable domain in full (rest from reference TRBV5-5 and TRBJ2-3): DAGVTQSPTHLIKTRGQQVTLRCSPISGHKSVSWYQQVLGQGPQFIFQYYEKEERGRGNFPDRFSARQFPNYSSELNVNALLLGDSALYLCASSFTGLAGVGTDTQYFGPGTRLTVL.

V and J are TRBV5-4 and TRBJ2-7; 8 bases fit TRBD1. With 0 bases clipped from V and 3 bases from J, the junction kept 5 bases outside the gene matches. The CDR3 is made up of 15 amino acids. In germline, CDR1 is SGHNT, CDR2 YYREEE (reference sequence). As DNA, the CDR3 is TGTGCCAGCAGCTTGGGTGGACAGGGTGGCTACGAGCAGTACTTC. Translating gives CASSLGGQGGYEQYF.

This clone was found once. The J gene is TRBJ2-7, the V gene TRBV5-4; 7 nucleotides line up with TRBD1. The germline V gene has CDR1 SGHNT and CDR2 YYREEE (reference sequence). V shed 3 bases, J shed 0 bases, and the junction held 6 bases outside the gene matches. The CDR3 runs 15 residues. The DNA for the CDR3 is TGTGCCAGCAGCTCACTCCGGGACAGCTCCTACGAGCAGTACTTC. Protein: CASSSLRDSSYEQYF.

This clone has only a few counts. This chain joins TRBV29-1 and TRBJ1-2, with a weak D call TRBD1 (6 bases). This CDR3 is built from 12 residues. Germline assignment: CDR1 SQVTM and CDR2 ANQGSEA. Between the trimmed V and J ends, which lost 5 bases and 2 bases, there was a span of 9 bases. The DNA of the CDR3 is TGCAGCGTTCCCGACAGGAACTATGGCTACACCTTC. The encoded protein is CSVPDRNYGYTF.

The chain links TRBV1 to TRBJ1-3. TRBV1 is an annotated pseudogene. The CDR3 length is 10 residues. The CDR3 DNA reads as TGCACCAGCGTAGGAAACACCATATATTTT. Translated: CTSVGNTIYF.

The chain couples TRBV7-2 to TRBJ1-2; 10 bases are a match to TRBD1. Germline-derived CDR1 and CDR2 are SGHTA and FQGNSA. This CDR3 has 14 residues. J lost 6 bases, V lost 4 bases, and 5 bases had no gene match. DNA for the CDR3: TGTGCCAGCAGCTGGGGGACAGGGGTAAATGGCTACACCTTC. Translated, it gives CASSWGTGVNGYTF.